This passage covers 10 T cell receptor beta chains from one sample sequenced in a study of blood T cell repertoires in COVID-19 (dated by TCRdb to 2018 to 2021). Library preparation was by the immunoSEQ multiplex PCR assay. The clones in this table, taken by TCRdb from immuneACCESS, are in-frame only. Not every clone is retained; where verified, under half of the shortfall comes from an unresolved V gene, and the cause of the rest is unknown. The sample table contains under 75,000 clones; only one count was recorded for roughly three quarters of them. The ten biggest clones cover around 5.8% of the sample. The sequencing sample was made of peripheral blood. The receptors here all came from a woman in her 70s with acute or convalescent COVID-19.

This chain's CDR3 is CASSKGGAEAFF. In DNA form, the CDR3 reads TGTGCCAGCAGCAAAGGAGGCGCTGAAGCTTTCTTT. This chain links TRBV21-1 with TRBJ1-1. TRBV21-1 has pseudogene status. This CDR3 region has 12 residues.

V usage is TRBV6-5 and J usage is TRBJ1-5, with 10 bases identical to TRBD1. The CDR3 runs to 15 residues. V shed 6 bases and J 7 bases; nucleotides not matched to a gene: 9. From germline, CDR1 is MNHEY and CDR2 SVGAGI. The CDR3 DNA reads TGTGCCAGCAGGGACAGGGGGGCCTCATCCCAGCCCCAGCATTTT. Translation gives CASRDRGASSQPQHF.

The genes are TRBV6-5 and TRBJ2-5; D unclear. V was shortened by 6 bases and J by 5 bases, with 13 bases between the two germline ends. This CDR3 spans 13 amino acids. Germline CDR1 MNHEY, CDR2 SVGAGI. CDR3 sequence (DNA): TGTGCCAGCAGCGACGGGTTCGGGGAGACCCAGTACTTC. This sequence encodes CASSDGFGETQYF.

The rearrangement joins TRBV7-3 to TRBJ1-2; 7 bases are shared with TRBD1. There are 14 residues in the CDR3. Germline assignment: CDR1 SGHTA and CDR2 FQGTGA. V shed 2 bases and J 7 bases; nucleotides not matched to a gene: 7. The CDR3 spells CASSLGRGPGGYTF. The CDR3 bases are TGTGCCAGCAGCTTAGGAAGGGGGCCGGGTGGCTACACCTTC.

J is TRBJ2-1 and V is TRBV5-1; no clear D gene. The germline V gene has CDR1 SGHRS and CDR2 YFSETQ. V was pared by 0 bases and J by 7 bases, with 5 bases between. The CDR3 has 12 amino acids. The CDR3 protein is CASSLVSNEQFF. The CDR3 DNA sequence: TGCGCCAGCAGCTTGGTGAGTAATGAGCAGTTCTTC.

The chain combines TRBV5-6 with TRBJ2-2; the match to TRBD1 covers 10 bases. Germline V CDR1 and CDR2: SGHDT, YYEEEE. This CDR3 is 15 amino acids long. J was trimmed by 8 bases and V by 4 bases; bases with no gene match: 8. For the CDR3, the DNA is TGTGCCAGCAGCCCCGACAGGGGGCTTGGTGGGGAGCTGTTTTTT. This gives the protein CASSPDRGLGGELFF.

J is TRBJ2-5 and V is TRBV6-2 or TRBV6-3, with 7 positions matching TRBD2. The V and J ends lost 6 bases and 4 bases, in that order; junction bases with no gene match: 11. The germline gives CDR1 MNHEY, CDR2 SVGEGT. This CDR3 has 15 amino acids. The CDR3 protein is CASSRGAGTIETQYF. The DNA of the CDR3 is TGTGCCAGCAGCCGGGGAGCGGGGACTATAGAGACCCAGTACTTC.

This sequence joins TRBV5-6 and TRBJ1-2; D is ambiguous. The CDR3 totals 13 residues. CDR1 is SGHDT and CDR2 is YYEEEE in the germline V gene. The V gene lost 5 bases and the J gene lost 4 bases, with 12 bases spanning the gap. The CDR3 bases are TGTGCCAGCAGGTTGAGAGGGATCTATGGCTACACCTTC. Translated: CASRLRGIYGYTF.

In its sample, this clone was seen a few times. The chain carries TRBV29-1 and TRBJ1-1; 8 positions match TRBD1. Unmatched junction bases numbered 12, after V lost 6 bases and J lost 0 bases. There are 16 residues in the CDR3. Per germline, CDR1 SQVTM and CDR2 ANQGSEA. For the CDR3, the DNA is TGCAGCGTGGGTGGACAGGGTGCCCTATTGAACACTGAAGCTTTCTTT. Encoded protein: CSVGGQGALLNTEAFF.

The gene calls are TRBV5-1 and TRBJ2-7; the match to TRBD2 covers 11 bases. Per germline, CDR1 SGHRS and CDR2 YFSETQ. The CDR3 contains 17 residues. With V trimmed by 0 bases and J by 1 base, 6 bases remained unmatched. This CDR3 is CASSLEPSGGLSYEQYF. CDR3 nucleotides: TGCGCCAGCAGCTTGGAGCCTAGCGGGGGGCTATCCTACGAGCAGTACTTC.